The 29 T cell receptor beta chains below were found in one sample sequenced in a study of a mutant IDH1 vaccine in newly diagnosed glioma. Here immunoSEQ multiplex PCR was the method, and the copy in TCRdb shows in-frame clones only, minus some. The table includes 68,000 or so clones, 84% detected once. Time point denoted: week 35, safety follow-up. Alongside topical imiquimod, each dose of vaccine comprised 300 ug of mutant IDH1 20-mer peptide. Their antigens remain unidentified. Sequenced here: PBMCs, sampled from a glioma patient whose treatment included an IDH1 peptide vaccine. These receptors were obtained from a man between 18 and 35 years old with glioma.

The gene calls are TRBV4-3 and TRBJ2-7, with 8 bases matching TRBD2. There are 16 residues in the CDR3. The V segment lost 0 bases and the J segment 2 bases; nucleotides outside the gene matches: 6. Germline V lookup: CDR1 LGHNA, CDR2 YSLEER. CDR3 bases: TGCGCCAGCAGCCAAGATTTAGCGGGAAGCCCCTACGAGCAGTACTTC. This translates into CASSQDLAGSPYEQYF.

DNA for the CDR3: TGTGCCAGCAGTCCCCCGGAGGGGTCAACTAATGAAAAACTGTTTTTT. It specifies CASSPPEGSTNEKLFF. V usage is TRBV28 and J usage is TRBJ1-4; D might be TRBD1 (5 bases). The germline V and J ends were trimmed by 5 bases and 0 bases, with 13 bases remaining between them. Germline CDR1 and CDR2: MDHEN and SYDVKM. This CDR3 is 16 amino acids long.

The V gene is TRBV30, the J gene TRBJ2-7; 10 bases are shared with TRBD2. The germline CDR1 and CDR2 sequences are GTSNPN and SVGIG (reference sequence). Trimming removed 1 base from V and 0 bases from J; junction bases left unmatched: 9. The CDR3 extends over 17 amino acids. CDR3 loop: CAWSEFTSGVSSYEQYF. The CDR3 DNA follows: TGTGCCTGGAGTGAATTTACTAGCGGGGTCAGCTCCTACGAGCAGTACTTC.

The V and J genes are TRBV15 and TRBJ1-2; 8 nucleotides agree with TRBD1. The V and J ends lost 1 base and 4 bases, in that order; junction bases with no gene match: 8. The CDR3 covers 16 residues. Germline-derived CDR1 and CDR2 are LNHNV and YYDKDF (reference sequence). The CDR3 protein is CATSRAHGQGAYGYTF. DNA of the CDR3: TGTGCCACCAGCAGAGCCCATGGACAGGGCGCCTATGGCTACACCTTC.

This clone came up a few times. The chain has TRBV4-2 and TRBJ1-4; D is uncertain. Trimming took off 4 bases at V and 5 bases at J, with 11 bases between the two ends. Looked up from germline, CDR1 is LGHNA and CDR2 is YNFKEQ. The CDR3 runs to 14 residues. CDR3 coding DNA: TGTGCCAGCAGCCTACAAGCGCTCAATGAAAAACTGTTTTTT. It encodes CASSLQALNEKLFF.

V usage is TRBV7-9 and J usage is TRBJ2-3; 8 bases align to TRBD1. Losses at the gene ends were 7 bases for V and 2 bases for J; bases not matched to a gene: 8. The CDR3 spans 15 residues. Germline V lookup: CDR1 SEHNR, CDR2 FQNEAQ (reference sequence). This CDR3 reads CASTGQGRATDTQYF. CDR3 bases: TGTGCCAGCACCGGACAGGGCAGGGCCACAGATACGCAGTATTTT.

This chain links TRBV30 with TRBJ1-1; no firm D call. Germline CDR1 is GTSNPN and CDR2 is SVGIG (reference sequence). This CDR3 region has 13 residues. The V gene lost 3 bases and the J gene lost 0 bases, with 8 bases spanning the gap. CDR3 in amino acids: CAWSGSLNTEAFF. The CDR3, as DNA: TGTGCCTGGAGCGGCAGTCTGAACACTGAAGCTTTCTTT.

The chain employs TRBV11-1 and TRBJ1-6, with D maybe TRBD1 (5 bases). Germline loops: CDR1 SGHAT, CDR2 FQDESV (reference sequence). The V end was cut by 5 bases, the J end by 7 bases, with 12 bases between. This CDR3 contains 14 residues. The CDR3: CASSGEGMNSPLHF. The CDR3 DNA is TGTGCCAGCAGCGGCGAGGGGATGAATTCACCCCTCCACTTT.

The genes are TRBV4-2 and TRBJ2-1, with D uncertain. The CDR3 is made up of 15 amino acids. The ends were cut back, 0 bases at V and 4 bases at J, with 10 bases in the middle. CDR1 and CDR2 from the germline V gene are LGHNA and YNFKEQ. The CDR3 loop reads CASSQDRDLYNEQFF. The CDR3 coding sequence is TGTGCCAGCAGCCAAGATCGCGACTTATACAATGAGCAGTTCTTC.

The chain couples TRBV5-4 to TRBJ2-7, with D uncertain. The V gene's germline CDR1 is SGHNT and CDR2 YYREEE (reference sequence). The V and J ends lost 5 bases and 5 bases respectively, with 20 bases between them. The CDR3 loop spans 15 amino acids. The DNA for the CDR3 is TGTGCCAGCAGTCACCCGATAGCCCCACAGCACGAGCAGTACTTC. Translating gives CASSHPIAPQHEQYF.

The rearrangement uses TRBV18 and TRBJ1-4; tentative D call: TRBD1 (5 bases). V was cut by 2 bases and J by 0 bases, with 19 bases left in between. The CDR3 sequence is 19 residues long. Germline values: CDR1 KGHSH, CDR2 LQKENI. The CDR3 nucleotides are TGTGCCAGCTCACCAGCTTCTCTCGGGACCGTTGCAACTAATGAAAAACTGTTTTTT. Translation: CASSPASLGTVATNEKLFF.

The chain joins TRBV2 to TRBJ2-7, with TRBD2 as a possible D gene (7 bases). The CDR3 consists of 13 residues. The V and J ends lost 5 bases and 6 bases respectively, with 14 bases between them. Germline V gene data show CDR1 as SNHLY and CDR2 as FYNNEI. The CDR3 region has the DNA TGTGCCAGCAGTACGGGGGGCGCGCTCGAGCAGTACTTC. Translating it yields CASSTGGALEQYF. Full variable domain (missing parts from reference TRBV2 and TRBJ2-7): EPEVTQTPSHQVTQMGQEVILRCVPISNHLYFYWYRQILGQKVEFLVSFYNNEISEKSEIFDDQFSVERPDGSNFTLKIRSTKLEDSAMYFCASSTGGALEQYFGPGTRLTVT.

The chain recombines TRBV19 with TRBJ1-6; D unclear. CDR1 LNHDA and CDR2 SQIVND come from the germline V gene (reference sequence). Trimming stripped 7 bases from V and 7 bases from J, with 11 bases between. The CDR3 is 13 residues long. In nucleotides, the CDR3 is TGTGCCAGTACTGGGCAACGAAATTCACCCCTCCACTTT. Protein: CASTGQRNSPLHF.

This chain joins TRBV5-1 and TRBJ1-4; no clear D. The CDR3 length is 16 residues. Trimming removed 5 bases from V and 0 bases from J, with 14 bases in between. The V gene's germline CDR1 is SGHRS and CDR2 YFSETQ. As DNA, the CDR3 is TGCGCCAGCAGACCCGGGGAGACTGCAACTAATGAAAAACTGTTTTTT. This codes for CASRPGETATNEKLFF.

The chain combines TRBV28 with TRBJ1-3; D gene unclear. The CDR3 consists of 17 residues. The V gene's germline CDR1 is MDHEN and CDR2 SYDVKM. V dropped 7 bases and J dropped 0 bases, with 19 bases sitting between them. CDR3 residues: CASKPPTTDYSGNTIYF. The CDR3 DNA sequence: TGTGCCAGCAAACCCCCCACCACGGACTACTCTGGAAACACCATATATTTT.

This chain uses TRBV9 with TRBJ1-5; no clear D. The CDR3 has 14 amino acids. Trimming cost V 3 bases and J 5 bases, with 12 bases left between them. Germline V gene data show CDR1 as SGDLS and CDR2 as YYNGEE. This CDR3 is CASSGGPAHQPQHF. As DNA, the CDR3 is TGTGCCAGCAGCGGAGGCCCCGCTCATCAGCCCCAGCATTTT.

The chain recombines TRBV28 with TRBJ2-7, with a tentative D call TRBD1 (6 bases). V was clipped by 3 bases and J by 4 bases, with 10 bases between them. Germline values: CDR1 MDHEN, CDR2 SYDVKM. The CDR3 spans 13 residues. The chain's CDR3 is CASSLGQGYEQYF. The CDR3 nucleotides are TGTGCCAGCAGTTTGGGGCAGGGGTACGAGCAGTACTTC.

CDR3 in amino acids: CASSVGDGVPFF. In DNA, the CDR3 is TGTGCCAGCAGCGTAGGGGACGGAGTCCCTTTCTTT. The chain is built from TRBV9 and TRBJ1-1; D possibly corresponds to TRBD1 (5 bases). Trimming left V 0 bases short and J 12 bases short, with 12 bases between. The CDR3 has 12 amino acids. Germline-derived CDR1 and CDR2 are SGDLS and YYNGEE.

This clone was observed a single time. The chain joins TRBV4-3 to TRBJ1-2; D is unclear. CDR1 and CDR2 (germline): LGHNA, YSLEER. Trimming removed 0 bases from V and 2 bases from J, with 10 bases in between. This CDR3 spans 15 amino acids. CDR3 loop: CASSQDRETNYGYTF. In nucleotides, the CDR3 is TGCGCCAGCAGCCAAGATCGGGAGACAAACTATGGCTACACCTTC.

This chain joins TRBV6-5 and TRBJ2-7; 10 nucleotides agree with TRBD1. Germline V gives CDR1 MNHEY, CDR2 SVGAGI. This CDR3 spans 16 amino acids. Germline trimming cut 0 bases from V and 2 bases from J; bases unmatched to any gene: 4. CDR3 sequence (DNA): TGTGCCAGCAGTTACTCGATAGGGACAGGGGCCTACGAGCAGTACTTC. Translated: CASSYSIGTGAYEQYF.

This clone was seen a few times. The chain is built from TRBV13 and TRBJ1-1; 10 nucleotides agree with TRBD1. Germline-derived CDR1 and CDR2 are PRHDT and FYEKMQ (reference sequence). This CDR3 comprises 15 residues. After removal of 3 bases from V and 1 base from J, the junction contained 2 bases not matched to a gene. The CDR3 DNA follows: TGTGCCAGCAGCTTCGGGGACAGGGGGAACACTGAAGCTTTCTTT. As protein: CASSFGDRGNTEAFF.

This clone was observed a few times. This chain links TRBV6-1 with TRBJ2-3; D gene ambiguous. CDR1 and CDR2 (germline): MNHNS, SASEGT. With 6 bases removed from V and 2 bases from J, the gap between germline ends came to 6 bases. The length of the CDR3 is 12 residues. The CDR3 reads CASSFYTDTQYF. The DNA of the CDR3 is TGTGCCAGCAGCTTTTACACAGATACGCAGTATTTT.

This chain uses TRBV10-3 with TRBJ2-2; 7 positions match TRBD2. Germline V gene data show CDR1 as ENHRY and CDR2 as SYGVKD. The CDR3 sequence is 16 residues long. V dropped 3 bases and J dropped 6; count of bases not matched to a gene: 10. For the CDR3, the DNA is TGTGCCATCAGTGATGTAGCCGGGAGGTTAGCCGGGGAGCTGTTTTTT. This gives the protein CAISDVAGRLAGELFF.

This sequence joins TRBV30 and TRBJ1-6; weak D call: TRBD1 (5 bases). V lost 0 bases, J lost 9 bases, and 15 bases lay in between. Germline loops: CDR1 GTSNPN, CDR2 SVGIG (reference sequence). The CDR3 totals 15 residues. The CDR3 spells CAWSVLRGRGSPLHF. The CDR3, as DNA: TGTGCCTGGAGTGTACTCCGGGGAAGGGGTTCACCCCTCCACTTT.

The chain is built from TRBV4-1 and TRBJ2-1; 7 nucleotides agree with TRBD2. This CDR3 is 15 amino acids long. The trim removed 1 base at V and 4 bases at J, leaving 4 bases unmatched. Germline V gene sequence: CDR1 MGHRA, CDR2 YSYEKL. CDR3 loop: CASSQGLAAYNEQFF. In DNA, the CDR3 is TGCGCCAGCAGCCAAGGGCTAGCGGCATACAATGAGCAGTTCTTC.

The V and J genes are TRBV2 and TRBJ2-7, with D hard to call. Germline V gene lookup returns CDR1 SNHLY and CDR2 FYNNEI. The length of the CDR3 is 16 residues. Trimming left V 6 bases short and J 4 bases short, with 22 bases between. The CDR3 nucleotides read TGTGCCAGCAGAGGGATCGGGTACAACCCGTCTTACGAGCAGTACTTC. It codes for CASRGIGYNPSYEQYF.

The chain carries TRBV19 and TRBJ1-1; 7 bases are a match to TRBD1. Germline V lookup: CDR1 LNHDA, CDR2 SQIVND (reference sequence). This CDR3 has 16 residues. The trim removed 0 bases at V and 3 bases at J, leaving 7 bases unmatched. As DNA, the CDR3 is TGTGCCAGTAGTATAGATCAGGGGGGGGCCGACACTGAAGCTTTCTTT. The encoded protein is CASSIDQGGADTEAFF.

The chain links TRBV5-1 to TRBJ2-7; 12 bases line up with TRBD1. The CDR3 sequence is 15 residues long. V dropped 4 bases and J dropped 5; count of bases not matched to a gene: 7. Per the germline V gene, CDR1 is SGHRS and CDR2 is YFSETQ. DNA of the CDR3: TGCGCCAGCAGCCTGCCCGGGACAGGGGGCGACGAGCAGTACTTC. Translating it yields CASSLPGTGGDEQYF.

The chain carries TRBV29-1 and TRBJ1-1; D remains ambiguous. The CDR3 sequence is 13 residues long. Germline V gene lookup returns CDR1 SQVTM and CDR2 ANQGSEA. V was pared by 6 bases and J by 0 bases, with 11 bases between. This chain's CDR3 is CSVPGRMNTEAFF. Written as DNA, the CDR3 is TGCAGCGTCCCCGGACGGATGAACACTGAAGCTTTCTTT.